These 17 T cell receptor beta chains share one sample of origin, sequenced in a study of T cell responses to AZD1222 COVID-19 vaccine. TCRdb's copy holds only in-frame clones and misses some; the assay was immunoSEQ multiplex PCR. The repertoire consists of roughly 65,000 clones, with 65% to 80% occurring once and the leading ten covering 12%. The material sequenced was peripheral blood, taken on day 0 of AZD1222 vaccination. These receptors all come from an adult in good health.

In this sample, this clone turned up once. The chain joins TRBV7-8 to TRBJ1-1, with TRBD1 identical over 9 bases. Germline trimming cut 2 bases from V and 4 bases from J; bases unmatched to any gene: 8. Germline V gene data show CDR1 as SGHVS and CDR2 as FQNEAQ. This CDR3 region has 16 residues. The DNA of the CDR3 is TGTGCCAGCAGCTTACGATTGACAGGGGGTCTCACTGAAGCTTTCTTT. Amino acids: CASSLRLTGGLTEAFF. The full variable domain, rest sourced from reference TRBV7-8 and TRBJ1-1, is GAGVSQSPRYKVAKRGQDVALRCDPISGHVSLFWYQQALGQGPEFLTYFQNEAQLDKSGLPSDRFFAERPEGSVSTLKIQRTQQEDSAVYLCASSLRLTGGLTEAFFGQGTRLTVV.

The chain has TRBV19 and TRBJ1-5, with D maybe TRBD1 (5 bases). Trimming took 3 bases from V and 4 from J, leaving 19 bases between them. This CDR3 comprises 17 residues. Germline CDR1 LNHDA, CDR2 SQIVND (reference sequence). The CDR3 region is CASSIPGNRGPNQPQHF. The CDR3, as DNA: TGTGCCAGTAGTATCCCAGGAAACCGGGGCCCAAATCAGCCCCAGCATTTT.

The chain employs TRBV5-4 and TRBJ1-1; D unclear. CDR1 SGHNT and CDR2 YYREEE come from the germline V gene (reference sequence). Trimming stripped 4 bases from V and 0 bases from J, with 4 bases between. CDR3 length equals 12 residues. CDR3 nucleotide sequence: TGTGCCAGCAGCCCCATGAACACTGAAGCTTTCTTT. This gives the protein CASSPMNTEAFF.

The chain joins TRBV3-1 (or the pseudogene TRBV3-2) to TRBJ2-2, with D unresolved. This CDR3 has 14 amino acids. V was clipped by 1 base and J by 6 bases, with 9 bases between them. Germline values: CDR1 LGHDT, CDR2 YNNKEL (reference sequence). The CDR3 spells CASSQVSGAGELFF. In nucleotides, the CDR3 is TGTGCCAGCAGCCAAGTTTCCGGAGCCGGGGAGCTGTTTTTT.

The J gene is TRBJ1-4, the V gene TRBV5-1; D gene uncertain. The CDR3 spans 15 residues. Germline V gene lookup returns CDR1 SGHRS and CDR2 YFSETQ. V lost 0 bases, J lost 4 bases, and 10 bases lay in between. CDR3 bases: TGCGCCAGCAGCTTGGGTCGTGGGTATAATGAAAAACTGTTTTTT. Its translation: CASSLGRGYNEKLFF.

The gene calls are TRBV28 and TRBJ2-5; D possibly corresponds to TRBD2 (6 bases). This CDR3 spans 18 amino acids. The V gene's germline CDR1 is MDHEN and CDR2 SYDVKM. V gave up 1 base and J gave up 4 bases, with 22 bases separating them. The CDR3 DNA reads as TGTGCCAGCAGTTTATCTTACAGGCGGGGCCTAGAGGGAGAGACCCAGTACTTC. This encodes CASSLSYRRGLEGETQYF.

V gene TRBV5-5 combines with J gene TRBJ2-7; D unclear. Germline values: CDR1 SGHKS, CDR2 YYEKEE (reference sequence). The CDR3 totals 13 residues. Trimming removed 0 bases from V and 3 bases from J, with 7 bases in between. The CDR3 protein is CASSLVILYEQYF. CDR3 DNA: TGTGCCAGCAGCTTGGTCATCCTCTACGAGCAGTACTTC.

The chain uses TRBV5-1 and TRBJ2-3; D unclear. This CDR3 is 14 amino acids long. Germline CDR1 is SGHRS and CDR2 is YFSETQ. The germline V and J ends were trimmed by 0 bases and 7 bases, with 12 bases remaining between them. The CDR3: CASSLASDIYTQYF. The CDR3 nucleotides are TGCGCCAGCAGCTTGGCCTCAGATATCTATACGCAGTATTTT.

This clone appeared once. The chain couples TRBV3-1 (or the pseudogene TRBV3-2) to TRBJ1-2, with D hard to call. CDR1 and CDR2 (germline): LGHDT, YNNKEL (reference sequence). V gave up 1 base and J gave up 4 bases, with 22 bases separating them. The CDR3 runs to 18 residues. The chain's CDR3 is CASSQGGPFSLSFYGYTF. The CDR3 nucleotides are TGTGCCAGCAGCCAAGGAGGACCGTTCTCCCTATCTTTCTATGGCTACACCTTC.

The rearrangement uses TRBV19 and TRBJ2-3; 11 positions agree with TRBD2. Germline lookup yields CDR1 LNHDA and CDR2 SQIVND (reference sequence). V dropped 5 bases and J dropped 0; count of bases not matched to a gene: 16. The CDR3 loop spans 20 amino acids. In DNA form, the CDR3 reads TGTGCCAGTAGTCCTAGGGAGTGGGGACTAGCGGCCTTAAGCACAGATACGCAGTATTTT. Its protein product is CASSPREWGLAALSTDTQYF.

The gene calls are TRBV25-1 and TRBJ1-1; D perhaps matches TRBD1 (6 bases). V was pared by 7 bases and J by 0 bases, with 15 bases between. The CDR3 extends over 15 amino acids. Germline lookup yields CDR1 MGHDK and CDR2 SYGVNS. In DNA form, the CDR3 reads TGTGCCAGCAAAGAGACAGGTAGTGTGAACACTGAAGCTTTCTTT. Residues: CASKETGSVNTEAFF.

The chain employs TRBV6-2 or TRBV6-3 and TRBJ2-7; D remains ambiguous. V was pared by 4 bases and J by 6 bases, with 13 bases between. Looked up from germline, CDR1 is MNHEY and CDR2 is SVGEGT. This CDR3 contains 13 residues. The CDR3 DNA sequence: TGTGCCAGCAGTTCGCTCCAGTGGCGCGAGCAGTACTTC. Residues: CASSSLQWREQYF.

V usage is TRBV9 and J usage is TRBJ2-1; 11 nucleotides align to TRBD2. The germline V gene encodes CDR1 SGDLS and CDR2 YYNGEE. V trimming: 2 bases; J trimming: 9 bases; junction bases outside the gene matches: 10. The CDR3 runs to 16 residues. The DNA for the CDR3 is TGTGCCAGCAGCGTTAGCGGGGGGGCCTTTCGAGTTGAGCAGTTCTTC. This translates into CASSVSGGAFRVEQFF.

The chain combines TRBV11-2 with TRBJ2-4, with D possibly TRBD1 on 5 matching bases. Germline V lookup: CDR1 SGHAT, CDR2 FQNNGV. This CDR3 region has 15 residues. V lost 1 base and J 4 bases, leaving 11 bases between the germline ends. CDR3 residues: CASSLGGAGKNIQYF. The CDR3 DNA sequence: TGTGCCAGCAGCTTAGGTGGCGCAGGGAAAAACATTCAGTACTTC.

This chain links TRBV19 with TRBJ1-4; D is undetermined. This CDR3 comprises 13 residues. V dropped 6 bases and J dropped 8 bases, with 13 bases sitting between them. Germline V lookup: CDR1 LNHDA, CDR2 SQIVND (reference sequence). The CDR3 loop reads CASSRLGMEKLFF. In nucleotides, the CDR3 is TGTGCCAGTAGCCGATTGGGGATGGAAAAACTGTTTTTT.

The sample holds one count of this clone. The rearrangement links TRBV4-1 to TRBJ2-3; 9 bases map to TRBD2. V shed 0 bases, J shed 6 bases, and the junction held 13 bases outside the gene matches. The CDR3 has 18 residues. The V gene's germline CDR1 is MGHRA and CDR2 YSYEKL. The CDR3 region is CASSQDAQRGVRADTQYF. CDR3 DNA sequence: TGCGCCAGCAGCCAAGATGCCCAGCGGGGGGTGAGGGCGGATACGCAGTATTTT.

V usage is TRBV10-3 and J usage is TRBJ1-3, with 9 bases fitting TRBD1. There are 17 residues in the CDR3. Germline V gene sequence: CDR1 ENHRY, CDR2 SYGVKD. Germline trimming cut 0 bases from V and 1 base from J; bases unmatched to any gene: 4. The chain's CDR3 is CAISESIGQGSGNTIYF. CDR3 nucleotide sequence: TGTGCCATCAGTGAGTCGATCGGACAGGGGTCTGGAAACACCATATATTTT.